What follows are 10 T cell receptor beta chains derived from one specimen sequenced in a study of cytomegalovirus exposure and HLA in healthy donors. PCR amplification relied on 60 Vbeta primers (plus 13 Jbeta primers). TCRdb's table, derived via immunoSEQ multiplex PCR, lists solely in-frame clones and lacks some. The sample lists under 150,000 clones, 80% seen once, with 3% to 4% in the top ten. Source material: PBMCs. Receptors originate from a woman aged 40 to 49 in good health and CMV-seronegative.

The CDR3 nucleotides read TGTGCCAGCAGCTTAGGACTAGCGGGGCACAATGAGCAGTTCTTC. Amino acid sequence: CASSLGLAGHNEQFF. The V and J genes are TRBV7-2 and TRBJ2-1; 11 bases align to TRBD2. V was clipped by 1 base and J by 5 bases; unmatched bases: 1. The CDR3 totals 15 residues. The germline gives CDR1 SGHTA, CDR2 FQGNSA. The variable domain in full, with the rest retrieved from reference TRBV7-2 and TRBJ2-1, is GAGVSQSPSNKVTEKGKDVELRCDPISGHTALYWYRQSLGQGLEFLIYFQGNSAPDKSGLPSDRFSAERTGGSVSTLTIQRTQQEDSAVYLCASSLGLAGHNEQFFGPGTRLTVL.

The rearrangement links TRBV9 to TRBJ2-1; D is possibly TRBD1 (6 bases). Germline loops: CDR1 SGDLS, CDR2 YYNGEE. V lost 0 bases, J lost 5 bases, and 9 bases lay in between. This CDR3 has 14 residues. The CDR3 reads CASSVGTVDNEQFF. The CDR3 DNA is TGTGCCAGCAGCGTAGGGACAGTCGACAATGAGCAGTTCTTC. The full variable domain, completed using reference TRBV9 and TRBJ2-1, is DSGVTQTPKHLITATGQRVTLRCSPRSGDLSVYWYQQSLDQGLQFLIQYYNGEERAKGNILERFSAQQFPDLHSELNLSSLELGDSALYFCASSVGTVDNEQFFGPGTRLTVL.

The chain recombines TRBV2 with TRBJ1-1; 9 bases fit TRBD1. V was pared by 6 bases and J by 1 base, with 0 bases of the junction left unmatched. This CDR3 is 13 amino acids long. Germline CDR1 is SNHLY and CDR2 is FYNNEI. The CDR3 coding sequence is TGTGCCAGCAGGGGACAGGGGAACACTGAAGCTTTCTTT. It encodes CASRGQGNTEAFF.

The chain has TRBV11-2 and TRBJ2-3, with D possibly TRBD2 on 6 matching bases. The V gene lost 2 bases and the J gene lost 1 base, with 19 bases spanning the gap. The CDR3 length is 18 residues. Germline V gives CDR1 SGHAT, CDR2 FQNNGV. CDR3 sequence: CASSLQAGWGDGTDTQYF. The CDR3 region has the DNA TGTGCCAGCAGCTTACAGGCTGGGTGGGGGGATGGCACAGATACGCAGTATTTT.

The chain uses TRBV15 and TRBJ2-3; 8 bases map to TRBD2. V was clipped by 3 bases and J by 6 bases; unmatched bases: 5. CDR1 is LNHNV and CDR2 is YYDKDF in the germline V gene (reference sequence). The CDR3 extends over 14 amino acids. CDR3 protein: CATSRAGGQDTQYF. CDR3 in DNA: TGTGCCACCAGCAGGGCGGGAGGCCAGGATACGCAGTATTTT.

This clone turned up a few times. V usage is TRBV5-6 and J usage is TRBJ1-1; TRBD1 agrees at 10 bases. Germline V lookup: CDR1 SGHDT, CDR2 YYEEEE. The CDR3 loop spans 13 amino acids. V lost 0 bases to trimming and J lost 11 bases; unmatched junction nucleotides: 4. The CDR3 DNA sequence: TGTGCCAGCAGCTTGGCGGGACAGGGGAATGCTTTCTTT. Translating it yields CASSLAGQGNAFF.

The chain links TRBV9 to TRBJ1-4, with D maybe TRBD1 (6 bases). Trimming took off 6 bases at V and 4 bases at J, with 13 bases between the two ends. Germline CDR1 reads SGDLS; CDR2 reads YYNGEE. This CDR3 is built from 14 residues. In DNA form, the CDR3 reads TGTGCCAGCAACCCGACAGGAGATAATGAAAAACTGTTTTTT. This gives the protein CASNPTGDNEKLFF.

A remark on this clone: Relative to the germline gene, one junction end is altered; a read error may explain this. The V call is TRBV7-9, the J call TRBJ2-5; 9 positions match TRBD1. This CDR3 spans 18 amino acids. Germline CDR1 SEHNR, CDR2 FQNEAQ (reference sequence). The CDR3: CSSSSGLPLTGGQETQYF. As DNA, the CDR3 is TGTTCCAGCAGCTCCGGACTCCCCCTGACAGGGGGCCAAGAGACCCAGTACTTC. Together with reference TRBV7-9 and TRBJ2-5, the CDR3 gives the full variable domain: DTGVSQNPRHKITKRGQNVTFRCDPISEHNRLYWYRQTLGQGPEFLTYFQNEAQLEKSRLLSDRFSAERPKGSFSTLEIQRTEQGDSAMYLCSSSSGLPLTGGQETQYFGPGTRLLVL.

The rearrangement links TRBV7-2 to TRBJ2-3; a possible D gene is TRBD2 (6 bases). The CDR3 spans 13 residues. Germline CDR1 SGHTA, CDR2 FQGNSA. The V end was cut by 4 bases, the J end by 4 bases, with 9 bases between. The DNA of the CDR3 is TGTGCCAGCAGCTGGCGGGGATCAGATACGCAGTATTTT. Protein product: CASSWRGSDTQYF.

This rearrangement joins TRBV27 to TRBJ2-1, with 8 bases fitting TRBD2. The CDR3 is 14 residues long. Trimming took 3 bases from V and 7 from J; bases not matched to a gene: 5. Germline values: CDR1 MNHEY, CDR2 SMNVEV (reference sequence). The CDR3 spells CASSLVLAANEQFF. DNA for the CDR3: TGTGCCAGCAGTTTGGTACTAGCGGCTAATGAGCAGTTCTTC.